This T cell receptor (beta chain) was captured in a study of T cells expressing NK-cell markers. Study-level background: Sorted CD3+CD56-NKG2C+, CD3+CD56+NKG2C+ and CD3+CD56+NKG2C- T cells supplied the TCR beta repertoires.

Notes on this clonotype: The antigen remains unidentified.

Study results and limitations: It was still unclear whether expanded NKG2C+ T cell clones were HCMV specific. About 1.0-7.0% of CD8+ T cells in several donors belonged to dominant NKG2C+ clonotypes.

The authors made TCR beta cDNA libraries by 5'RACE template switching. This switching added a universal primer site and UMIs. TCRdb re-called the 5' RACE reads; every CDR3 protein appears as one record, without DNA. The sample table includes about 540,000 distinct CDR3 sequences. Material: blood T cells: a sorted CD56 or NKG2C T cell subset, CD4+ or CD8+ T cells, or bulk PBMC T cells (not recorded which). The TCR comes from a man between 18 and 29 years old in good health.

CDR3 protein: CATSRDLRAGGQETQYF. The rearrangement links TRBV15 to TRBJ2-5; TCRdb gives TRBD2 as the D gene, but with no DNA this cannot be confirmed. This CDR3 is built from 17 residues. Looked up from germline, CDR1 is LNHNV and CDR2 is YYDKDF (reference sequence).